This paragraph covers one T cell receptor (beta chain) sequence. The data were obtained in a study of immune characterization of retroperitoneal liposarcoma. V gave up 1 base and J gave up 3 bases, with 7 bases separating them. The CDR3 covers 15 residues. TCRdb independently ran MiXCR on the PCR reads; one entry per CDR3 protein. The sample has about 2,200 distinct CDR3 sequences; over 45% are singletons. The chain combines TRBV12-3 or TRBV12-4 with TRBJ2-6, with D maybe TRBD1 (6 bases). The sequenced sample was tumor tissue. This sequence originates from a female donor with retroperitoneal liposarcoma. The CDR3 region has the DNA TGTGCCAGCAGTTTAGGAGGGGGTGGGGCCAACGTCCTGACTTTC. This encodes CASSLGGGGANVLTF.